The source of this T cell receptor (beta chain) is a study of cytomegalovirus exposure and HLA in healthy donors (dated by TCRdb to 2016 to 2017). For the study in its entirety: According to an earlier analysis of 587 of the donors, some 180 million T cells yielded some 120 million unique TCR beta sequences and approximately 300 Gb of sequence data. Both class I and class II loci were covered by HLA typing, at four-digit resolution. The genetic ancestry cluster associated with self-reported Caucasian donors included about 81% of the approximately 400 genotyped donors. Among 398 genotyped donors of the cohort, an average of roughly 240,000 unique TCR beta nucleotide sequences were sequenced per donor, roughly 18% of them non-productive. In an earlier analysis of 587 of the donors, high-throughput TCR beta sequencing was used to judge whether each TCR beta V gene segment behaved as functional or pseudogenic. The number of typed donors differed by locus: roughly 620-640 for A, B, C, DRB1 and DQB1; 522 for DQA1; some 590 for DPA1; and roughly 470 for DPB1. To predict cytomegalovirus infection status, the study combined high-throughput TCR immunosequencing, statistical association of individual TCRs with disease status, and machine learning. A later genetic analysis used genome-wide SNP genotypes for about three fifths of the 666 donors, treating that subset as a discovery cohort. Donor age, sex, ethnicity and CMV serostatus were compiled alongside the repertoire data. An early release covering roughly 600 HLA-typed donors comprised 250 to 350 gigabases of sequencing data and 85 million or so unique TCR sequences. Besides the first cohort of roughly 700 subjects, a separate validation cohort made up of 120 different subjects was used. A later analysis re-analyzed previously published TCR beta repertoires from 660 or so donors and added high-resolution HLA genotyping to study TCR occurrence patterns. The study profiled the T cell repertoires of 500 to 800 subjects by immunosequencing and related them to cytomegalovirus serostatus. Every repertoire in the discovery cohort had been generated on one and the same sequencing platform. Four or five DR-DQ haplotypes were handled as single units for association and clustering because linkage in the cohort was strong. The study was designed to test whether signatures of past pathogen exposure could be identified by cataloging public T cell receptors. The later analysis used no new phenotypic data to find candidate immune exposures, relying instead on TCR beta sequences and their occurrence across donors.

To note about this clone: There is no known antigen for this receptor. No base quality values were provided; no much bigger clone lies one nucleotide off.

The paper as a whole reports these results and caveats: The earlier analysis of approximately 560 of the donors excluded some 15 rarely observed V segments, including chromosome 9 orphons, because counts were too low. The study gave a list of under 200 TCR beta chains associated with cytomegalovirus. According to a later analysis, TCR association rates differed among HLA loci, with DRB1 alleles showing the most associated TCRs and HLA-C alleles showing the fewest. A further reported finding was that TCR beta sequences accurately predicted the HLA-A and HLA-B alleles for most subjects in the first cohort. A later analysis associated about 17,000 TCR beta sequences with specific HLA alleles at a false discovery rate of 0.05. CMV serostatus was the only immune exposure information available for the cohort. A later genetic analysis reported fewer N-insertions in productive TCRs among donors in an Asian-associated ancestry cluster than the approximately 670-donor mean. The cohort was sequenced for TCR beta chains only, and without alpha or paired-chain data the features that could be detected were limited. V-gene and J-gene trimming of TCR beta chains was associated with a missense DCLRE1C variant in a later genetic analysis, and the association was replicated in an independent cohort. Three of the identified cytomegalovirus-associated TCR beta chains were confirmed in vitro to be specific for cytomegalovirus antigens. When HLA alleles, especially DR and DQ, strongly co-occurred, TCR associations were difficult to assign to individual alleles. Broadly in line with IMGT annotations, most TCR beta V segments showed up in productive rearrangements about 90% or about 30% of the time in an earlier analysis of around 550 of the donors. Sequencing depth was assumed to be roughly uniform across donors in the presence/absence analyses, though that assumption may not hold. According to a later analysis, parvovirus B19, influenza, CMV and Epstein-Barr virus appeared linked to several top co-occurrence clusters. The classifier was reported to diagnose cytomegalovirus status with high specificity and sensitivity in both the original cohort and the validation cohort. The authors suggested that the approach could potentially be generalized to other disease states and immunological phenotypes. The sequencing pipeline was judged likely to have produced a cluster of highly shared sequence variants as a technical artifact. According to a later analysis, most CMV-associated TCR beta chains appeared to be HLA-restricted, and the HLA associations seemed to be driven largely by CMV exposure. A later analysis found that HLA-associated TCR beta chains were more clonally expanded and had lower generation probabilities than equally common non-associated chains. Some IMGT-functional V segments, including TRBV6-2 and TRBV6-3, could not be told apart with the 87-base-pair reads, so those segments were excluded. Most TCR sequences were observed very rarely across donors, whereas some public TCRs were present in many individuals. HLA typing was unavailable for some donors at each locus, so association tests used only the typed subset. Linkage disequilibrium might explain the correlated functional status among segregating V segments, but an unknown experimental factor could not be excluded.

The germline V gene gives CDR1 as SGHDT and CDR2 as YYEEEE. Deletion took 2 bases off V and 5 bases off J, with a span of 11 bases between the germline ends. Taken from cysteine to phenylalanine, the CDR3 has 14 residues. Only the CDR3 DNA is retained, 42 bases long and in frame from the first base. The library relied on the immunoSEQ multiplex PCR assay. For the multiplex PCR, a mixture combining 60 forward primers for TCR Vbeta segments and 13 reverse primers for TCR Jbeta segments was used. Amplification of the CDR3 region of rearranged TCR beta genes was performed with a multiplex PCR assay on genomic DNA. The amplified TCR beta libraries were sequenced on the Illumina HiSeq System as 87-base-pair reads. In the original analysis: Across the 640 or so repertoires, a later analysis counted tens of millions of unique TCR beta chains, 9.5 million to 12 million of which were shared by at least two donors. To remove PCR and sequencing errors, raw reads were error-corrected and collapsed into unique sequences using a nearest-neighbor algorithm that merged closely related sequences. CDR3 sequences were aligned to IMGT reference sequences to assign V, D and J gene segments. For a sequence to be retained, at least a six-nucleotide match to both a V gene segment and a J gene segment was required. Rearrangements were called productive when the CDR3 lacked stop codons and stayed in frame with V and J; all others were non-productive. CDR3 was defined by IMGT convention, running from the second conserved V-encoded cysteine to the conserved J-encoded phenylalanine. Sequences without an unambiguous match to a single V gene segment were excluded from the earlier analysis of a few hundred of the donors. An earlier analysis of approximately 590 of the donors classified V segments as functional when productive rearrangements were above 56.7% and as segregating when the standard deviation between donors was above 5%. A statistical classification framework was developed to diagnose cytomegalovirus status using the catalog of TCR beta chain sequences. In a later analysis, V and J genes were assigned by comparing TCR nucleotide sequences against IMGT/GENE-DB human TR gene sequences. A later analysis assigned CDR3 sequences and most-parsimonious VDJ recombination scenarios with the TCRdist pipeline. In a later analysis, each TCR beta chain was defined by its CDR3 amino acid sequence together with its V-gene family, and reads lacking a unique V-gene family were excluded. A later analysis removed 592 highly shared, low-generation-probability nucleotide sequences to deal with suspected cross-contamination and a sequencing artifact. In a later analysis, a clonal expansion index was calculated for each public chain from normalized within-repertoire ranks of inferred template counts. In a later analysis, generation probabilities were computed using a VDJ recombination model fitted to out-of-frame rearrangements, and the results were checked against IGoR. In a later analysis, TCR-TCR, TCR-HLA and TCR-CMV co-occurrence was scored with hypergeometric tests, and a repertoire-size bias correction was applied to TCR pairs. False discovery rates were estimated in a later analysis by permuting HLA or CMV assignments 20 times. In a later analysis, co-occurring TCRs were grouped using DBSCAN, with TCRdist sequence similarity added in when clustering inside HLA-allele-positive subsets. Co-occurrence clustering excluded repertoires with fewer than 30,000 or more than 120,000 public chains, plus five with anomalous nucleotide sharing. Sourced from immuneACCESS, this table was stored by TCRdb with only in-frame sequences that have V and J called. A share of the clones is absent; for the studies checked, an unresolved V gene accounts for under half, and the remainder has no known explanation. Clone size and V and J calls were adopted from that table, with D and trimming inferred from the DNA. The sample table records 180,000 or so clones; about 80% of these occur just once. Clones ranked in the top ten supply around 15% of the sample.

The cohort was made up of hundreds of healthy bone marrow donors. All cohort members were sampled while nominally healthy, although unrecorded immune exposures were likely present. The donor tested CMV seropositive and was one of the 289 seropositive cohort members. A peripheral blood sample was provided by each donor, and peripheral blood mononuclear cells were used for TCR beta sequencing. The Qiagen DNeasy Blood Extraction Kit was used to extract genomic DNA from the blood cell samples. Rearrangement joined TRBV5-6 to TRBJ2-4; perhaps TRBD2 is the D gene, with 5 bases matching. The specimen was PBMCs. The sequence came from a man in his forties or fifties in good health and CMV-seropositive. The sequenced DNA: TGTGCCAGCAGCTTTAGGGCGGGTGAAAACATTCAGTACTTC. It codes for CASSFRAGENIQYF. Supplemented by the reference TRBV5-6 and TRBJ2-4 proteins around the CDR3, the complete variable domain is DAGVTQSPTHLIKTRGQQVTLRCSPKSGHDTVSWYQQALGQGPQFIFQYYEEEERQRGNFPDRFSGHQFPNYSSELNVNALLLGDSALYLCASSFRAGENIQYFGAGTRLSVL.